This T cell receptor beta chain comes out of a study of low-dose radiotherapy and immunotherapy resistance in tumors. This clonotype showed up many times. Time point of the sample: after trial treatment. Treatment specified: LDRT plus nivolumab, ipilimumab, low-dose cyclophosphamide and aspirin (RACIN trial). Priming of first-strand cDNA relied on TRAV- and TRBV-specific primers (covering alpha and beta chains). With a V-primer adapter and a constant-region primer, TCRs were amplified for about 20 PCR cycles. Each CDR3 protein gets one entry after TCRdb re-called the reads with MiXCR. The sample holds almost 45,000 distinct CDR3 sequences, 25% to 30% seen once. CDR1 and CDR2 from the germline V gene are LNHDA and SQIVND (reference sequence). The V end lost 7 bases, the J end lost 0 bases, and 13 bases lay between the germline ends. The CDR3 loop spans 15 amino acids.

Material: PBMCs, obtained after low-dose radiotherapy plus immunotherapy. This receptor was identified in a male donor with prostate cancer. The chain recombines TRBV19 with TRBJ2-1; no reliable D call. The CDR3 here is CASIPDRSSYNEQFF. The DNA for the CDR3 is TGTGCCAGTATTCCGGACCGGAGCTCCTACAATGAGCAGTTCTTC.